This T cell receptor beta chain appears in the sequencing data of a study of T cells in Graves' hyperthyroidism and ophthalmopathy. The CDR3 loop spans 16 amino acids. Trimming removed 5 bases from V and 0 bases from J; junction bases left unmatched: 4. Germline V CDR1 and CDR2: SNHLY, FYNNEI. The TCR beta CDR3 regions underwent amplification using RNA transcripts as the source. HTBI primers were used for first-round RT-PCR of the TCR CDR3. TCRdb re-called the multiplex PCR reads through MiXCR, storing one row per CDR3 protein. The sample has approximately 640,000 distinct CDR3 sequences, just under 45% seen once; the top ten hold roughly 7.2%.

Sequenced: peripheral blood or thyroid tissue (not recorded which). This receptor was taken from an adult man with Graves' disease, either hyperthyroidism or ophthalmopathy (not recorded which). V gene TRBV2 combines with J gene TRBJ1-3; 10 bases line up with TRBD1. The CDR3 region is CASSPRDRGSGNTIYF. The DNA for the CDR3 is TGTGCCAGCAGTCCTAGGGACAGGGGCTCTGGAAACACCATATATTTT.